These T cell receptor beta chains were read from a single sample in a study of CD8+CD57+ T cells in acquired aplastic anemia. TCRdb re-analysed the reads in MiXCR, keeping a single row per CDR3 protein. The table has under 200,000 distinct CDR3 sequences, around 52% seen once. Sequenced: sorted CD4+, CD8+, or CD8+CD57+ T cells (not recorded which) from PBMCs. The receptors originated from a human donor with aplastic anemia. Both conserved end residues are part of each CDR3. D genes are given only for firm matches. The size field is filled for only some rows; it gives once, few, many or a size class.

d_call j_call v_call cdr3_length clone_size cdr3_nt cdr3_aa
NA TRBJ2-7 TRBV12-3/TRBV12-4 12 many TGTGCCAGCACCCCGGGGACCTACGAGCAGTACTTC CASTPGTYEQYF
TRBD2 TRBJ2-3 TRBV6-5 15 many TGTGCCAGCAGTCGACTAGCGGCTAGCACAGATACGCAGTATTTT CASSRLAASTDTQYF
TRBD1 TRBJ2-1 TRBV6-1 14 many TGTGCCAGCAGTCCGCGGACGACAGGGCTAGGGCAGTTCTTC CASSPRTTGLGQFF
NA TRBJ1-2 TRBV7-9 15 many TGTGCCAGCAGCTTAGCGCACGGCCCGGAATATGGCTACACCTTC CASSLAHGPEYGYTF
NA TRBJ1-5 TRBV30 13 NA TGTGCCTGGAGTGTATCGAGCAATCAGCCCCAGCATTTT CAWSVSSNQPQHF
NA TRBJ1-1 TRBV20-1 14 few TGCAGTGCATTAACAGGGTCTGGGCTTGCTGAAGCTTTCTTT CSALTGSGLAEAFF
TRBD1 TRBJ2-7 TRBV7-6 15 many TGTGCCAGCAGCTTTGGGACAGGGTTTTCCTACGAGCAGTACTTC CASSFGTGFSYEQYF
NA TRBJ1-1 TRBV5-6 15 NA TGTGCCAGCAGCGCTACAGGGACTTGGGGCACTGAAGCTTTCTTT CASSATGTWGTEAFF
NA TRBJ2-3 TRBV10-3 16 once TGTGCCATCAGTGACCGGGACTCCTTTTCCACAGATACGCAGTATTTT CAISDRDSFSTDTQYF
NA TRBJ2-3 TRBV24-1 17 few TGTGCCACCAGTGATTTGGGCGGGGCGGGAAGCACAGATACGCAGTATTTT CATSDLGGAGSTDTQYF
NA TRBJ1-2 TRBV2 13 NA TGTGCCAGCAGTGAAGCACAAGGTGCTGGCTACACCTTC CASSEAQGAGYTF
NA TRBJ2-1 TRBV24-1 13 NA TGTGCCACCAGTGATTTGGTAACAAATGAGCAGTTCTTC CATSDLVTNEQFF
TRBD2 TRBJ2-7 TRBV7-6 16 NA TGTGCCAGCAGCTTAGGGGCTAGCGGGAGCTCCTACGAGCAGTACTTC CASSLGASGSSYEQYF
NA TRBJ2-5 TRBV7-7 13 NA TGTGCTAGCAGCGCGCGGGTTCAAGAGACCCAGTACTTC CASSARVQETQYF
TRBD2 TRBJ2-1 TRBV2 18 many TGTGCCAGCAGGCCTAGACTAGCGGGGGTGAGCTCCTACAATGAGCAGTTCTTC CASRPRLAGVSSYNEQFF
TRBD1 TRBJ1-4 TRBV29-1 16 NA TGCAGCGGGACGGTAAACAGGGGTTCTACTAATGAAAAACTGTTTTTT CSGTVNRGSTNEKLFF
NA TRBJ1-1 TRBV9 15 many TGTGCCAGCACCCCTTACGACCGCGGGGTCACTGAAGCTTTCTTT CASTPYDRGVTEAFF
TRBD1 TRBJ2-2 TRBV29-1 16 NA TGCAGCGTTGTTGGACAGGGCTGTGCGAACACCGGGGAGCTGTTTTTT CSVVGQGCANTGELFF
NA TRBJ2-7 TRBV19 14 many TGTGCCAGTAGTACACGGGACGGAGCCTACGAGCAGTACTTC CASSTRDGAYEQYF
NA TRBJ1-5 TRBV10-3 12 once TGTGCCACCCGATCGGGGGTTCAGCCCCAGCATTTT CATRSGVQPQHF
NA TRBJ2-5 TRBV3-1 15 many TGTGCCAGCAGCCAAGATGGGGGATTCCGGGAGACCCAGTACTTC CASSQDGGFRETQYF
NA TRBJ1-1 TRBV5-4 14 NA TGTGCCAGCAGCTTGGAACAACTGAACACTGAAGCTTTCTTT CASSLEQLNTEAFF
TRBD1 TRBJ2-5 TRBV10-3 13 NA TGTGCCATCAGTGGGGACAGACAAGAGACCCAGTACTTC CAISGDRQETQYF
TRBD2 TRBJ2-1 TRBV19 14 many TGTGCCAGTAGTATGACGGGAGGTAGGAATGAGCAGTTCTTC CASSMTGGRNEQFF
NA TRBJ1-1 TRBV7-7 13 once TGTGCTAGCAGCTTAGATTACCGCACTGAAGCTTTCTTT CASSLDYRTEAFF
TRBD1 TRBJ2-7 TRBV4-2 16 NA TGTGCCAGCAGCCCTAACTGGACAGGGAGAAGCAACGAGCAGTACTTC CASSPNWTGRSNEQYF
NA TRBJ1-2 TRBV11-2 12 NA TGTGCCAGCAGCCGACAGCTCAACGGCTACACCTTC CASSRQLNGYTF
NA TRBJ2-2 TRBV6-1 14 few TGTGCCAGCGGTCCCCGGGATCCGACCGGGGAGCTGTTTTTT CASGPRDPTGELFF
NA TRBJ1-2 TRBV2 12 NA TGTGCCCAGCCATCCGGGTGGGATGGCTACACCTTC CAQPSGWDGYTF
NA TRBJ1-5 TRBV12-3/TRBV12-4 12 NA TGTGCCAGCAGCAACTTATACCAGCCCCAGCATTTT CASSNLYQPQHF
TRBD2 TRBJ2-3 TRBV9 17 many TGTGCCAGCAGCGTCGCCCGGACTAGCGAGGTGGCAGATACGCAGTATTTT CASSVARTSEVADTQYF
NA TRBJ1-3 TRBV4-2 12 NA TGTGCCAGCAGCCGAGATGGAAACACCATATATTTT CASSRDGNTIYF
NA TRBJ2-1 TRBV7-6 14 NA TGTGCCAGCAGTTTATCGGCGGGGTACAATGAGCAGTTCTTC CASSLSAGYNEQFF
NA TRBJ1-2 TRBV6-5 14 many TGTGCCAGCAGTTACTATGACAGGCTCTATGGCTACACCTTC CASSYYDRLYGYTF
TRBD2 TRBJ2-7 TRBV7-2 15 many TGTGCCAGCAGCTTAACTAGCGGGGCCGCCTACGAGCAGTACTTC CASSLTSGAAYEQYF
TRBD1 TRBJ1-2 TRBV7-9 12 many TGTGCCGGAATCGACAGGGGGCGAAGCTACACCTTC CAGIDRGRSYTF
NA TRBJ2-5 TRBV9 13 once TGTGCCAGCAGCGTAGACACGCAAGAGACCCAGTACTTC CASSVDTQETQYF
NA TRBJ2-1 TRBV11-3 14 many TGTGCCAGCAGCTTGCGGAGCGGGTATCCCTGGAGCCGGTTC CASSLRSGYPWSRF
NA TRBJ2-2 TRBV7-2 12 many TGTGCCAGCAGATACAGGATCGGGGAGCTGTTTTTT CASRYRIGELFF
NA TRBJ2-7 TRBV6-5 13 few TGTGCCAGCAGTTACGACTATCCCCACGAGCAGTACTTC CASSYDYPHEQYF
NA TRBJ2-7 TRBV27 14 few TGTGCCAGCAGTTTATTAGGTCCTGGGTACGAGCAGTACTTC CASSLLGPGYEQYF
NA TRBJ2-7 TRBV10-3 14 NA TGTGCCATCAGTGAAATCTCAACAGGTAACGAGCAGTACTTC CAISEISTGNEQYF
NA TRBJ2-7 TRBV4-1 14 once TGCGCCAGCAGCCAAATCAGGGGAGGCTACGAGCAGTACTTC CASSQIRGGYEQYF
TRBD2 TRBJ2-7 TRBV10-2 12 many TGCGCCAGCACTATGGGGGGGTACGAGCAGTACTTC CASTMGGYEQYF
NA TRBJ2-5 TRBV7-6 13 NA TGTGCCAGCAGCTTAGCGTCGACGGAGACCCAGTACTTC CASSLASTETQYF